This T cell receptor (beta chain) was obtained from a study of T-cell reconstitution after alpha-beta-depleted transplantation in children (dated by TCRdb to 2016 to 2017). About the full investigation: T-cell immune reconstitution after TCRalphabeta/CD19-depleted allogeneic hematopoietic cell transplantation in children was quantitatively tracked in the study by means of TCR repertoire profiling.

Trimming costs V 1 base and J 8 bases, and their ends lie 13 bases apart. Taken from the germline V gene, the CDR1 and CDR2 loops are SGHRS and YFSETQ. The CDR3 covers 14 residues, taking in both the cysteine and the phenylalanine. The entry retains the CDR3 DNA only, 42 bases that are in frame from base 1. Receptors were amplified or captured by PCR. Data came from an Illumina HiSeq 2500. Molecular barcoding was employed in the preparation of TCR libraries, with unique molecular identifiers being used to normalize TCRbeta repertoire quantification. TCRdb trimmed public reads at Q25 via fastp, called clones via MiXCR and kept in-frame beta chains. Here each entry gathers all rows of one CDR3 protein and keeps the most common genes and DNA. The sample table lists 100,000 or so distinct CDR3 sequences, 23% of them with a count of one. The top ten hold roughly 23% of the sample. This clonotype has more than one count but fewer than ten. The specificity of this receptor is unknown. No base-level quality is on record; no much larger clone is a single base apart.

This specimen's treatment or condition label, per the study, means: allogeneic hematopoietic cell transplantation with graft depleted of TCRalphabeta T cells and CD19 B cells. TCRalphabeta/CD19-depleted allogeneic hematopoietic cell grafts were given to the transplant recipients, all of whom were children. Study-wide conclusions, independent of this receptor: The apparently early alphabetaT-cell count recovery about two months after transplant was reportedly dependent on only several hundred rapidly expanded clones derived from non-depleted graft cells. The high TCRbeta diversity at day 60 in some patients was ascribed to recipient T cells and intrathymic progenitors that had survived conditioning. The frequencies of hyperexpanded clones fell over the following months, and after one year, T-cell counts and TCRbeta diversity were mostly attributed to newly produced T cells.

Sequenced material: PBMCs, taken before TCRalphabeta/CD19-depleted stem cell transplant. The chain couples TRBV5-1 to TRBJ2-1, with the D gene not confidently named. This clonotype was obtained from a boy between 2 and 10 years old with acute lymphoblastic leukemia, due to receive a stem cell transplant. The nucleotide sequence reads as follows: TGCGCCAGCAGCTTGACCGACAAGCGCCATGAGCAGTTCTTC. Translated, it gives CASSLTDKRHEQFF.